The sequence of this T cell receptor (beta chain) was determined in a study of OX40 agonist ivuxolimab in advanced cancers. Study details: Patients were infused with ivuxolimab every 2 weeks at 0.01 to 10 mg/kg. Findings of the study overall: In general, CD8+ T cells held more expanded clones than CD4+ did, on average. At doses 0.1 to 3.0 mg/kg, CD4+ and CD8+ clones expanded.

V lost 5 bases and J lost 6; bases outside the gene matches: 11. Germline lookup yields CDR1 ENHRY and CDR2 SYGVKD. CDR3 length equals 15 residues. Clones were sequenced by immunoSEQ multiplex PCR, and TCRdb holds only the in-frame ones, with some missing. The data contain about 76,000 clones, about 87% of them singletons. As for this clone: Antigen unknown.

At cycle 4 day 1, cycle 7 day 1, and baseline, blood was sampled. The chain carries TRBV10-3 and TRBJ1-2, with TRBD1 identical over 8 bases. Here the sequenced sample was CD4+ or CD8+ T cells sorted from blood, taken in a trial of the OX40 agonist ivuxolimab. The sequence came from an adult with an advanced solid tumor such as melanoma, head and neck, liver or kidney cancer. In DNA, the CDR3 is TGTGCCATCAGTTTTCTTACAGGGGGTTACGATGGCTACACCTTC. Encoded protein: CAISFLTGGYDGYTF.